This passage covers 23 T cell receptor beta chains from one sample sequenced in a study of blood T cell repertoires in COVID-19. Measured with immunoSEQ multiplex PCR; TCRdb has only the in-frame clones, and not every one. The sample carries 140,000 or so clones, roughly 84% recorded once. The sequencing sample was made of peripheral blood. The receptors originated from a man aged 60 to 75 with active or convalescent COVID-19.

The chain employs TRBV11-3 and TRBJ2-7; 9 positions agree with TRBD2. The J segment lost 6 bases and the V segment lost 5 bases, leaving 11 bases of the junction unmatched. The CDR3 length is 15 residues. Germline V gives CDR1 SGHNT, CDR2 YENEEA. The DNA of the CDR3 is TGTGCCAGCAGCCAACGGGCGGGAGGGCCAGTCGAGCAGTACGTC. Its translation: CASSQRAGGPVEQYV.

This chain joins TRBV15 and TRBJ2-1, with D perhaps matching TRBD2 (6 bases). Germline V gives CDR1 LNHNV, CDR2 YYDKDF (reference sequence). V shed 1 base and J shed 6 bases, with 10 bases lying between them. The CDR3 covers 14 residues. CDR3 in DNA: TGTGCCACCAGCAGAGGCCGGGAGTCCAATGAGCAGTTCTTC. Amino acids: CATSRGRESNEQFF.

This clone occurred a few times. The CDR3 reads CASRPDGDSPRAFF. In nucleotides, the CDR3 is TGTGCCAGCAGACCCGACGGGGATTCCCCGAGAGCTTTCTTT. This chain joins TRBV5-5 and TRBJ1-1; unclear D gene. V was shortened by 5 bases and J by 10 bases, with 21 bases between the two germline ends. There are 14 residues in the CDR3. Germline CDR1 reads SGHKS; CDR2 reads YYEKEE (reference sequence).

V is TRBV14 and J is TRBJ2-1; D perhaps matches TRBD2 (6 bases). This CDR3 comprises 16 residues. Trimming cost V 4 bases and J 7 bases, with 20 bases left between them. Germline CDR1 and CDR2: SGHDN and FVKESK. The CDR3 nucleotides read TGTGCCAGCAGCCTAGCCCAAGCCGGGACTCAAAATGAGCAGTTCTTC. As protein: CASSLAQAGTQNEQFF.

The chain carries TRBV7-9 and TRBJ1-1; 7 bases are shared with TRBD1. Germline CDR1 SEHNR, CDR2 FQNEAQ (reference sequence). The CDR3 is 16 amino acids. Trimming removed 5 bases from V and 0 bases from J; junction bases left unmatched: 9. CDR3 in DNA: TGTGCCAGCAGCAGGGGACAGCACACAATGAACACTGAAGCTTTCTTT. This gives the protein CASSRGQHTMNTEAFF.

In this sample, this clone turned up many times. This chain links TRBV7-2 with TRBJ2-2; 9 nucleotides agree with TRBD2. CDR1 and CDR2 (germline): SGHTA, FQGNSA. V shed 5 bases and J 6 bases; nucleotides not matched to a gene: 1. This CDR3 is built from 13 residues. CDR3 residues: CASSRTSAGELFF. The CDR3 DNA is TGTGCCAGCAGCCGGACTAGCGCCGGGGAGCTGTTTTTT.

In DNA, the CDR3 is TGCGCCAGCAGAAAACAGGGGGATAGCAATCAGCCCCAGCATTTT. Translation gives CASRKQGDSNQPQHF. V usage is TRBV10-2 and J usage is TRBJ1-5, with 8 bases identical to TRBD1. CDR1 WSHSY and CDR2 SAAADI come from the germline V gene. The CDR3 sequence is 15 residues long. Germline trimming cut 6 bases from V and 0 bases from J; bases unmatched to any gene: 4.

The rearrangement links TRBV30 to TRBJ1-4; D not resolved. CDR3 length: 12 amino acids. Germline loops: CDR1 GTSNPN, CDR2 SVGIG (reference sequence). In DNA, the CDR3 is TGTGCTTCCCCCTTACGAGGAGAAAAACTGTTTTTT. It encodes CASPLRGEKLFF.

In this sample, this clone turned up once. The rearrangement uses TRBV10-3 and TRBJ2-2; D is unclear. The CDR3 totals 15 residues. The V gene lost 3 bases and the J gene lost 3 bases, with 11 bases spanning the gap. CDR1 is ENHRY, CDR2 SYGVKD, per germline. This CDR3 is CAISDPGRDTGELFF. The CDR3 bases are TGTGCCATCAGTGATCCGGGTAGAGACACCGGGGAGCTGTTTTTT.

The chain uses TRBV27 and TRBJ1-2; 8 nucleotides line up with TRBD1. Germline V gives CDR1 MNHEY, CDR2 SMNVEV (reference sequence). The junction had 14 bases not matched to a gene; V was cut back by 6 bases and J by 2 bases. The CDR3 is 17 amino acids. The CDR3 nucleotides read TGTGCCAGCAGCCTCTACACTCGACAGGGGAGCAACTATGGCTACACCTTC. Protein: CASSLYTRQGSNYGYTF.

V usage is TRBV6-7 and J usage is TRBJ2-3; 9 nucleotides align to TRBD2. TRBV6-7 qualifies as an ORF whose function is uncertain. The V and J ends lost 4 bases and 0 bases, in that order; junction bases with no gene match: 5. This CDR3 contains 16 residues. As DNA, the CDR3 is TGTGCCAGCAGTTTTCTAGCGGGGACCAGCACAGATACGCAGTATTTT. It encodes CASSFLAGTSTDTQYF.

This sequence joins TRBV11-3 and TRBJ2-3; 9 bases agree with TRBD2. This CDR3 spans 16 amino acids. V was clipped by 0 bases and J by 2 bases; unmatched bases: 3. The germline V gene encodes CDR1 SGHNT and CDR2 YENEEA. CDR3 sequence (DNA): TGTGCCAGCAGCTTAGAGTCGGGACTAGCCACAGATACGCAGTATTTT. Its protein is CASSLESGLATDTQYF.

V gene TRBV18 combines with J gene TRBJ2-7; no clear D gene. V was cut by 0 bases and J by 6 bases, with 21 bases left in between. The CDR3 has 17 amino acids. Germline CDR1 reads KGHSH; CDR2 reads LQKENI. CDR3 sequence reads: CASSPPLRQSEGREQYF. In nucleotides, the CDR3 is TGTGCCAGCTCACCACCGTTGAGGCAATCAGAAGGTCGCGAGCAGTACTTC.

The rearrangement uses TRBV4-1 and TRBJ1-2, with D perhaps TRBD1 (6 bases). Trimming pared 3 bases from V and 4 bases from J, leaving 12 bases between. CDR1 MGHRA and CDR2 YSYEKL come from the germline V gene. This CDR3 has 14 amino acids. The CDR3 protein is CASSQAGALYGYTF. The CDR3 DNA reads as TGCGCCAGCAGCCAGGCAGGGGCTCTCTATGGCTACACCTTC.

The chain uses TRBV25-1 and TRBJ2-3, with 11 bases matching TRBD2. The CDR3 contains 15 residues. V lost 3 bases and J lost 6; bases outside the gene matches: 5. Looked up from germline, CDR1 is MGHDK and CDR2 is SYGVNS. The CDR3 DNA is TGTGCCAGCAGTGATACTAGCGGGGGATGGGATACGCAGTATTTT. Translating gives CASSDTSGGWDTQYF. Based on the CDR3 plus reference TRBV25-1 and TRBJ2-3, the full variable domain is EADIYQTPRYLVIGTGKKITLECSQTMGHDKMYWYQQDPGMELHLIHYSYGVNSTEKGDLSSESTVSRIRTEHFPLTLESARPSHTSQYLCASSDTSGGWDTQYFGPGTRLTVL.

This sequence joins TRBV24-1 and TRBJ1-2; D not resolved. Trimming stripped 5 bases from V and 5 bases from J, with 8 bases between. Per the germline V gene, CDR1 is KGHDR and CDR2 is SFDVKD. The CDR3 runs to 12 residues. The CDR3, as DNA: TGTGCCACCAGTGGATCCGGTTATGGCTACACCTTC. Translated, it gives CATSGSGYGYTF.

The chain has TRBV7-2 and TRBJ1-4; 9 nucleotides agree with TRBD1. Germline V CDR1 and CDR2: SGHTA, FQGNSA. The CDR3 has 15 amino acids. V shed 5 bases and J 7 bases; nucleotides not matched to a gene: 8. The CDR3 protein is CASSPQQGASEKLFF. Here the CDR3 DNA reads TGTGCCAGCAGCCCTCAACAGGGGGCGAGTGAAAAACTGTTTTTT.

This sequence joins TRBV30 and TRBJ1-1, with TRBD1 matching 12 bases. Germline V gene data show CDR1 as GTSNPN and CDR2 as SVGIG (reference sequence). The CDR3 contains 17 residues. V lost 1 base to trimming and J lost 1 base; unmatched junction nucleotides: 7. DNA for the CDR3: TGTGCCTGGAGTGGGGGACAGGGGGCACGATGGAACACTGAAGCTTTCTTT. This sequence encodes CAWSGGQGARWNTEAFF.

V is TRBV3-1 (or the pseudogene TRBV3-2) and J is TRBJ1-1, with TRBD1 matching over 7 bases. The CDR3 is 15 amino acids. The germline gives CDR1 LGHDT, CDR2 YNNKEL (reference sequence). V lost 3 bases, J lost 4 bases, and 8 bases stayed unmatched. CDR3 DNA sequence: TGTGCCAGCAGCCACGTTGGGCCAGGGGGCACTGAAGCTTTCTTT. Translating it yields CASSHVGPGGTEAFF.

In its sample, this clone was seen a few times. The chain links TRBV7-2 to TRBJ1-1, with D perhaps TRBD1 (6 bases). V was cut by 2 bases and J by 10 bases, with 20 bases left in between. The CDR3 runs 15 residues. Germline CDR1 SGHTA, CDR2 FQGNSA. CDR3 sequence (DNA): TGTGCCAGCAGCTTAACCAACCAGGGGAGGGTTGGAGCTTTCTTT. Translating gives CASSLTNQGRVGAFF.

This clone was recorded many times. The rearrangement uses TRBV2 and TRBJ1-6; TRBD1 is a possible D gene (5 bases). The CDR3 length is 16 residues. Trimming shortened V by 5 bases and J by 0 bases, and 11 bases separated the two germline ends. Germline loops: CDR1 SNHLY, CDR2 FYNNEI. The CDR3 nucleotides read TGTGCCAGCAGTTCTCGACAGAGCTCCTATAATTCACCCCTCCACTTT. The encoded protein is CASSSRQSSYNSPLHF.

The chain couples TRBV27 to TRBJ1-2, with TRBD1 matching 7 bases. Germline V lookup: CDR1 MNHEY, CDR2 SMNVEV (reference sequence). The CDR3 totals 15 residues. Trimming took 0 bases from V and 4 from J; bases not matched to a gene: 5. For the CDR3, the DNA is TGTGCCAGCAGTTTATCCGGGACAGCCCTCTATGGCTACACCTTC. It yields the protein CASSLSGTALYGYTF.

This clone was picked up a small number of times. The chain links TRBV6-2 or TRBV6-3 to TRBJ1-2, with 8 bases identical to TRBD1. J gave up 4 bases and V 6 bases, and 7 bases lay outside the gene matches. CDR1 and CDR2 (germline): MNHEY, SVGEGT. CDR3 size: 14 residues. The CDR3 DNA reads as TGTGCCAGCAGCACCACAGGGGGTGGCTATGGCTACACCTTC. It specifies CASSTTGGGYGYTF.